This T cell receptor beta chain comes out of a study of blood T cell repertoires in COVID-19. Study background: The cDNA or gDNA used as material had been derived from T cells, B-cell-depleted T cells, or PBMCs.

Study processing details: Reference gene primer amplification in the assay estimated nucleated cell counts. Generated by immunoSEQ multiplex PCR, the TCRdb table keeps only in-frame clones and is missing some. V and J calls and clone size are given by that table; D and trimming were obtained from the DNA. The sample has 50,000 to 75,000 clones; 80% are singletons. After removal of 3 bases from V and 0 bases from J, the junction contained 18 bases not matched to a gene. This CDR3 has 21 amino acids. Germline V gives CDR1 KGHDR, CDR2 SFDVKD. Sequenced material: peripheral blood. The clonotype was recovered from a man in his 60s with acute or convalescent COVID-19. The chain couples TRBV24-1 to TRBJ2-3; 9 bases are shared with TRBD1. For the CDR3, the DNA is TGTGCCACCAGTGATCCTAGGGACAGGGAGAACTGGCTCACTAGCACAGATACGCAGTATTTT. It encodes CATSDPRDRENWLTSTDTQYF.